Detailed here is one TCR beta chain. This entry is derived from a study of blood T cells in healthy people across ages. This CDR3 has 13 residues. The V gene's germline CDR1 is SQVTM and CDR2 ANQGSEA. A J-beta primer mix and a sample-barcoded 5' primer were used in a second PCR of about 6 to 12 cycles. Each cDNA molecule received a tag from a template-switch adaptor that had 12 random nucleotides. TCRdb analysed the 5' RACE reads with MiXCR anew, one entry per CDR3 protein. The sample holds some 1,500,000 distinct CDR3 sequences, roughly two fifths seen once. At least 5 micrograms of total RNA were extracted per sample.

The chain carries TRBV29-1 and TRBJ2-1, with D possibly being TRBD2 (5 bases). Input material: blood. The clonotype was recovered from a woman between 18 and 29 years old in good health. CDR3 sequence (DNA): TGCAACTGCATCGGAGGTCTATCGGAGACCCAGTTCTTC. It specifies CNCIGGLSETQFF.